Below are 29 T cell receptor beta chains sequenced from a single sample in a study of blood T cell repertoires in COVID-19. Sequenced by immunoSEQ multiplex PCR; TCRdb stores in-frame clones only, minus some. The sample shows some 150,000 clones, approximately 84% of them seen only once. Material: peripheral blood. These receptor sequences come from a man aged 40-49 years with acute or convalescent COVID-19.

The V and J genes are TRBV6-5 and TRBJ1-4; D ambiguous. The V and J ends lost 8 bases and 0 bases respectively, with 10 bases between them. In germline, CDR1 is MNHEY, CDR2 SVGAGI. The CDR3 is 14 amino acids. DNA of the CDR3: TGTGCCAGCCGCTTGGCCGCAACTAATGAAAAACTGTTTTTT. Residues: CASRLAATNEKLFF.

This chain links TRBV9 with TRBJ2-2, with D possibly TRBD2 on 6 matching bases. Germline assignment: CDR1 SGDLS and CDR2 YYNGEE. Trimming took off 3 bases at V and 4 bases at J, with 10 bases between the two ends. The CDR3 length is 14 residues. This CDR3 is CASSAPGVTGELFF. CDR3 nucleotides: TGTGCCAGCAGCGCTCCGGGGGTCACCGGGGAGCTGTTTTTT.

The chain links TRBV5-6 to TRBJ1-5; TRBD1 matches at 7 bases. CDR1 and CDR2 from the germline V gene are SGHDT and YYEEEE. J was trimmed by 6 bases and V by 4 bases; bases with no gene match: 7. The CDR3 is 14 residues long. CDR3 protein: CASSRTGPGQPQHF. CDR3 bases: TGTGCCAGCAGCAGGACAGGTCCGGGTCAGCCCCAGCATTTT.

This chain joins TRBV5-8 and TRBJ2-1, with 8 bases fitting TRBD2. This CDR3 has 16 residues. Trimming removed 0 bases from V and 2 bases from J; junction bases left unmatched: 4. Germline lookup yields CDR1 SGHTS and CDR2 YDEGEE. The CDR3 protein is CASSLVGGGPYNEQFF. CDR3 DNA sequence: TGTGCCAGCAGCTTGGTCGGGGGGGGTCCCTACAATGAGCAGTTCTTC.

V is TRBV19 and J is TRBJ1-6; D gene ambiguous. This CDR3 has 17 residues. Per germline, CDR1 LNHDA and CDR2 SQIVND (reference sequence). With 6 bases removed from V and 0 bases from J, the gap between germline ends came to 15 bases. CDR3 sequence: CASSRDYGSSYNSPLHF. As DNA, the CDR3 is TGTGCCAGTAGCCGAGATTACGGGAGCTCCTATAATTCACCCCTCCACTTT.

The chain is built from TRBV21-1 and TRBJ1-4; TRBD1 is the table's D call, not checked against the DNA. TRBV21-1 is a pseudogene segment. The CDR3 sequence is 15 residues long. The CDR3 sequence is CASSGRDRANEKLFF. CDR3 in DNA: TGTGCCAGCAGCGGCCGGGACAGGGCTAATGAAAAACTGTTTTTT.

The V gene is TRBV3-1 (or the pseudogene TRBV3-2), the J gene TRBJ1-5, with 7 bases that match TRBD1. CDR1 LGHDT and CDR2 YNNKEL come from the germline V gene (reference sequence). The ends lost 11 bases at V and 4 bases at J; junction bases unmatched: 8. The CDR3 length is 13 residues. Here the CDR3 reads CASSDRENQPQHF. The CDR3 DNA sequence: TGTGCCTCAAGCGACAGGGAGAATCAGCCCCAGCATTTT.

The gene calls are TRBV11-2 and TRBJ2-7; D is perhaps TRBD1 (5 bases). The ends were cut back, 5 bases at V and 6 bases at J, with 8 bases in the middle. The germline V gene has CDR1 SGHAT and CDR2 FQNNGV. This CDR3 region has 11 residues. The CDR3 region is CASSPQGEQYF. CDR3 nucleotides: TGTGCCAGCAGCCCCCAGGGCGAGCAGTACTTC.

This rearrangement joins TRBV7-2 to TRBJ1-1, with D uncertain. The germline V gene has CDR1 SGHTA and CDR2 FQGNSA. The CDR3 consists of 14 residues. The V end lost 5 bases, the J end lost 1 base, and 11 bases lay between the germline ends. CDR3 sequence reads: CASSLTRENTEAFF. The CDR3 coding sequence is TGTGCCAGCAGCCTCACCCGGGAGAACACTGAAGCTTTCTTT.

The chain employs TRBV2 and TRBJ2-5; a possible D gene is TRBD2 (5 bases). The CDR3 is made up of 11 amino acids. V dropped 8 bases and J dropped 5 bases, with 9 bases sitting between them. Looked up from germline, CDR1 is SNHLY and CDR2 is FYNNEI. The CDR3 nucleotides are TGTGCCAGCGAGGGATCCGAGACCCAGTACTTC. Translated, it gives CASEGSETQYF.

In its sample, this clone was seen once. The chain recombines TRBV29-1 with TRBJ2-3; possible D gene TRBD1, 5 bases. CDR1 and CDR2 (germline): SQVTM, ANQGSEA. The CDR3 length is 12 residues. V lost 4 bases and J lost 4, with 9 bases in between. DNA of the CDR3: TGCAGCGTTGGACAGCGAGCAGATACGCAGTATTTT. Translating gives CSVGQRADTQYF.

V usage is TRBV28 and J usage is TRBJ1-6; 7 bases agree with TRBD1. Germline-derived CDR1 and CDR2 are MDHEN and SYDVKM. Trimming took 10 bases from V and 0 from J; bases not matched to a gene: 15. The CDR3 runs 18 residues. This chain's CDR3 is CATLSRGQTSSYNSPLHF. As DNA, the CDR3 is TGTGCCACTTTGAGCCGGGGACAGACGAGCTCCTATAATTCACCCCTCCACTTT.

This clone has a handful of counts. The rearrangement joins TRBV21-1 to TRBJ2-7; the table's D call, TRBD1, was not checked against the DNA. TRBV21-1 is noted as a pseudogene. The CDR3 runs 14 residues. The CDR3: CASSPRTGLYEQYF. In nucleotides, the CDR3 is TGTGCCAGCAGCCCCCGGACAGGGCTCTACGAGCAGTACTTC.

The V call is TRBV28, the J call TRBJ1-2, with 10 bases matching TRBD1. The V segment lost 6 bases and the J segment 5 bases; nucleotides outside the gene matches: 6. The germline V gene encodes CDR1 MDHEN and CDR2 SYDVKM. The CDR3 has 14 amino acids. CDR3 in DNA: TGTGCCAGCAGGCGGACAGGGGGTTGGTATGGCTACACCTTC. Protein sequence: CASRRTGGWYGYTF.

The rearrangement links TRBV4-2 to TRBJ2-3; 12 positions match TRBD2. The CDR3 sequence is 17 residues long. In germline, CDR1 is LGHNA, CDR2 YNFKEQ. V was clipped by 4 bases and J by 1 base; unmatched bases: 6. Here the CDR3 reads CASSPLAGGRGTDTQYF. CDR3 bases: TGTGCCAGCAGCCCGCTAGCGGGGGGGCGGGGCACAGATACGCAGTATTTT.

The rearrangement joins TRBV2 to TRBJ1-3; 10 positions agree with TRBD1. After removal of 4 bases from V and 3 bases from J, the junction contained 6 bases not matched to a gene. This CDR3 region has 16 residues. Germline assignment: CDR1 SNHLY and CDR2 FYNNEI. In DNA form, the CDR3 reads TGTGCCAGCAGTGGACAGGGGGCGGTAGGTGGAAACACCATATATTTT. Amino acids: CASSGQGAVGGNTIYF.

In this sample, this clone is medium-sized (0.01 to 0.1%). The chain couples TRBV9 to TRBJ1-3; the match to TRBD1 covers 9 bases. The CDR3 spans 18 residues. V dropped 1 base and J dropped 3; count of bases not matched to a gene: 11. The germline CDR1 and CDR2 sequences are SGDLS and YYNGEE. This CDR3 reads CASSVLPRYRGHGNTIYF. CDR3 DNA sequence: TGTGCCAGCAGCGTACTCCCCCGGTACAGGGGGCATGGAAACACCATATATTTT.

The chain has TRBV6-5 and TRBJ1-2; D is undetermined. The V gene's germline CDR1 is MNHEY and CDR2 SVGAGI. The V gene lost 4 bases and the J gene lost 7 bases, with 16 bases spanning the gap. CDR3 length: 14 amino acids. CDR3 region: CASSSQGGSAGYTF. CDR3 coding DNA: TGTGCCAGCAGTTCGCAAGGAGGTTCAGCTGGCTACACCTTC.

This rearrangement joins TRBV29-1 to TRBJ1-2; D remains ambiguous. The CDR3 sequence is 16 residues long. Trimming stripped 0 bases from V and 7 bases from J, with 21 bases between. Germline CDR1 reads SQVTM; CDR2 reads ANQGSEA. The CDR3 spells CSVEDRQDRFVGGYTF. The CDR3 DNA is TGCAGCGTTGAAGATCGGCAGGATCGGTTCGTAGGTGGCTACACCTTC. The entire variable domain, with the rest obtained from reference TRBV29-1 and TRBJ1-2, is as follows: SAVISQKPSRDICQRGTSLTIQCQVDSQVTMMFWYRQQPGQSLTLIATANQGSEATYESGFVIDKFPISRPNLTFSTLTVSNMSPEDSSIYLCSVEDRQDRFVGGYTFGSGTRLTVV.

The chain has TRBV24-1 and TRBJ1-2; 8 nucleotides agree with TRBD1. The length of the CDR3 is 13 residues. After removal of 9 bases from V and 4 bases from J, the junction contained 6 bases not matched to a gene. Germline lookup yields CDR1 KGHDR and CDR2 SFDVKD. CDR3 bases: TGTGCCACCTCCGCCGGGACAGGCTATGGCTACACCTTC. This sequence encodes CATSAGTGYGYTF.

The rearrangement uses TRBV29-1 and TRBJ1-1, with D maybe TRBD1 (5 bases). Germline CDR1 reads SQVTM; CDR2 reads ANQGSEA. CDR3 size: 11 residues. V was cut by 2 bases and J by 6 bases, with 7 bases left in between. The CDR3 DNA reads TGCAGCGTTGAATCAGGGCCTGAAGCTTTCTTT. This sequence encodes CSVESGPEAFF.

The gene calls are TRBV29-1 and TRBJ1-1; D gene ambiguous. Germline CDR1 SQVTM, CDR2 ANQGSEA. CDR3 length: 12 residues. In DNA form, the CDR3 reads TGCAGTGTGAGAGTGAGTAACACTGAAGCTTTCTTT. Translated: CSVRVSNTEAFF.

The rearrangement links TRBV7-2 to TRBJ1-2, with TRBD1 matching over 7 bases. V lost 3 bases to trimming and J lost 2 bases; unmatched junction nucleotides: 3. The CDR3 has 14 amino acids. The germline CDR1 and CDR2 sequences are SGHTA and FQGNSA. The CDR3 DNA is TGTGCCAGCAGCTTGACAGGGTTCAACTATGGCTACACCTTC. Its translation is CASSLTGFNYGYTF.

The chain carries TRBV5-4 and TRBJ2-1; perhaps TRBD1 as D (6 bases). The CDR3 runs to 14 residues. Trimming stripped 4 bases from V and 0 bases from J, with 8 bases between. Germline V CDR1 and CDR2: SGHNT, YYREEE (reference sequence). CDR3 sequence: CASSLDSSYNEQFF. In DNA, the CDR3 is TGTGCCAGCAGCCTGGACAGCTCCTACAATGAGCAGTTCTTC.

V gene TRBV3-1 (or the pseudogene TRBV3-2) combines with J gene TRBJ2-7; D gene uncertain. CDR3 length: 12 amino acids. Trimming pared 3 bases from V and 7 bases from J, leaving 10 bases between. Germline V gives CDR1 LGHDT, CDR2 YNNKEL (reference sequence). CDR3: CASSQTGWEQYF. The DNA for the CDR3 is TGTGCCAGCAGCCAGACGGGTTGGGAGCAGTACTTC.

This clone was seen a handful of times. V usage is TRBV6-6 and J usage is TRBJ1-4, with D tentatively TRBD1 (5 bases). The CDR3 has 15 residues. The V end was cut by 2 bases, the J end by 7 bases, with 14 bases between. Germline CDR1 is MNHNY and CDR2 is SVGAGI (reference sequence). The CDR3 DNA is TGTGCCAGCAGTTACACCGGGGGGGATAGTGAAAAACTGTTTTTT. Protein product: CASSYTGGDSEKLFF.

The chain joins TRBV2 to TRBJ1-4, with D tentatively TRBD1 (5 bases). CDR3 length equals 12 residues. Deletions cut 5 bases from V and 7 bases from J, with 8 bases between. From germline, CDR1 is SNHLY and CDR2 FYNNEI. The CDR3, as DNA: TGTGCCAGCAGTACGCAGGGTGAAAAACTGTTTTTT. It yields the protein CASSTQGEKLFF.

V usage is TRBV5-1 and J usage is TRBJ2-5; 9 bases align to TRBD2. The CDR3 is made up of 15 amino acids. Unmatched junction bases numbered 9, after V lost 4 bases and J lost 5 bases. CDR1 and CDR2 (germline): SGHRS, YFSETQ. Here the CDR3 DNA reads TGCGCCAGCAGCGTAGGAGCGGGGGGTGAGGAGACCCAGTACTTC. It encodes CASSVGAGGEETQYF.

The V gene is TRBV5-4, the J gene TRBJ2-2; D is possibly TRBD1 (6 bases). The CDR3 is made up of 14 amino acids. The V and J ends lost 4 bases and 1 base respectively, with 8 bases between them. Germline values: CDR1 SGHNT, CDR2 YYREEE (reference sequence). The DNA of the CDR3 is TGTGCCAGCAGCCCGGGACAGAACACCGGGGAGCTGTTTTTT. Amino acid sequence: CASSPGQNTGELFF.